One and the same sample provided the 19 T cell receptor beta chains below, sequenced in a study of blood T cell repertoires in COVID-19. The protocol was immunoSEQ multiplex PCR, while the TCRdb copy is restricted to in-frame clones and leaves out a portion. This table holds 250,000 to 300,000 clones, 85% to 90% found once. The sample comprised peripheral blood. Every receptor here comes from a woman aged 40 to 50 with acute or convalescent COVID-19.

V usage is TRBV14 and J usage is TRBJ1-1; 7 positions agree with TRBD1. The J segment lost 0 bases and the V segment lost 5 bases, leaving 3 bases of the junction unmatched. Per germline, CDR1 SGHDN and CDR2 FVKESK. This CDR3 comprises 14 residues. CDR3 sequence reads: CASSKGAMNTEAFF. The CDR3 nucleotides are TGTGCCAGCAGCAAGGGGGCAATGAACACTGAAGCTTTCTTT.

This chain links TRBV5-1 with TRBJ1-2; 8 positions match TRBD1. CDR1 and CDR2 from the germline V gene are SGHRS and YFSETQ. This CDR3 comprises 14 residues. With 2 bases clipped from V and 8 bases from J, the junction kept 8 bases outside the gene matches. CDR3 sequence (DNA): TGCGCCAGCAGCTTCCGCGGACAGGGTGACGGCTACACCTTC. It translates to CASSFRGQGDGYTF.

The chain carries TRBV13 and TRBJ2-5; the D is unclear. Trimming took 1 base from V and 3 from J, leaving 9 bases between them. Germline CDR1 PRHDT, CDR2 FYEKMQ (reference sequence). The CDR3 extends over 14 amino acids. For the CDR3, the DNA is TGTGCCAGCAGCTTAGCTAGTGCGGAAGAGACCCAGTACTTC. Its protein is CASSLASAEETQYF. Full variable domain (rest looked up from reference TRBV13 and TRBJ2-5): AAGVIQSPRHLIKEKRETATLKCYPIPRHDTVYWYQQGPGQDPQFLISFYEKMQSDKGSIPDRFSAQQFSDYHSELNMSSLELGDSALYFCASSLASAEETQYFGPGTRLLVL.

This rearrangement joins TRBV6-2 or TRBV6-3 to TRBJ2-7; no clear D gene. Trimming stripped 3 bases from V and 3 bases from J, with 12 bases between. CDR3 length equals 14 residues. Germline loops: CDR1 MNHEY, CDR2 SVGEGT. The CDR3 sequence: CASSYTNSFYEQYV. Here the CDR3 DNA reads TGTGCCAGCAGTTATACGAACAGTTTCTACGAGCAGTACGTC.

The V call is TRBV7-9, the J call TRBJ2-1; TRBD2 agrees at 10 bases. Trimming removed 6 bases from V and 2 bases from J; junction bases left unmatched: 4. This CDR3 comprises 15 residues. Germline V lookup: CDR1 SEHNR, CDR2 FQNEAQ (reference sequence). CDR3 coding DNA: TGTGCCAGCAGTCCGAGCGGGGGGGCCTACAATGAGCAGTTCTTC. It translates to CASSPSGGAYNEQFF.

V gene TRBV9 combines with J gene TRBJ2-2; D gene unclear. V was cut by 2 bases and J by 0 bases, with 11 bases left in between. The CDR3 covers 16 residues. Germline values: CDR1 SGDLS, CDR2 YYNGEE. Here the CDR3 reads CASSVSSPSNTGELFF. Written as DNA, the CDR3 is TGTGCCAGCAGCGTCTCAAGCCCATCGAACACCGGGGAGCTGTTTTTT.

There are a few counts of this clone. CDR3 sequence (DNA): TGCGCCAGCAGCCCGAGACGGGACGCGGGGGATCTGCCAGAGACCCAGTACTTC. Translating it yields CASSPRRDAGDLPETQYF. J is TRBJ2-5 and V is TRBV5-1, with TRBD2 matching 7 bases. Germline CDR1 reads SGHRS; CDR2 reads YFSETQ. Trimming cost V 4 bases and J 4 bases; bases outside gene matches: 19. The CDR3 sequence is 18 residues long. Together with reference TRBV5-1 and TRBJ2-5, the CDR3 gives the full variable domain: KAGVTQTPRYLIKTRGQQVTLSCSPISGHRSVSWYQQTPGQGLQFLFEYFSETQRNKGNFPGRFSGRQFSNSRSEMNVSTLELGDSALYLCASSPRRDAGDLPETQYFGPGTRLLVL.

The chain has TRBV27 and TRBJ1-2, with D tentatively TRBD1 (6 bases). Germline-derived CDR1 and CDR2 are MNHEY and SMNVEV (reference sequence). The CDR3 consists of 15 residues. Trimming stripped 5 bases from V and 5 bases from J, with 18 bases between. The CDR3 reads CASSKLTGEGYGYTF. The CDR3 DNA reads as TGTGCCAGCAGTAAATTGACAGGCGAGGGATATGGCTACACCTTC.

This clone was detected only once. The chain is built from TRBV9 and TRBJ2-5; D is possibly TRBD1 (6 bases). Germline V gene data show CDR1 as SGDLS and CDR2 as YYNGEE. V was clipped by 4 bases and J by 4 bases, with 20 bases between them. CDR3 length: 16 residues. CDR3 nucleotides: TGTGCCAGCAGCCTCAATTTTGGGGGCCAGGGAGAGACCCAGTACTTC. Translation gives CASSLNFGGQGETQYF.

A word on this clone: Different DNA sequences within this sample yield the same CDR3. The rearrangement uses TRBV2 and TRBJ1-2, with D perhaps TRBD1 (5 bases). CDR1 and CDR2 from the germline V gene are SNHLY and FYNNEI. V was pared by 3 bases and J by 3 bases, with 8 bases between. CDR3 size: 13 residues. CDR3 sequence (DNA): TGTGCCAGCAGTGACCAGGGATACTATGGCTACACCTTC. It is translated as CASSDQGYYGYTF.

This clone has only one observation. V and J are TRBV15 and TRBJ1-5, with TRBD1 identical over 7 bases. The CDR3 is 16 amino acids. V lost 3 bases and J lost 4; bases outside the gene matches: 9. The germline V gene encodes CDR1 LNHNV and CDR2 YYDKDF (reference sequence). DNA for the CDR3: TGTGCCACCAGCAGGTACGGGACAGCCTTTAATCAGCCCCAGCATTTT. Its translation is CATSRYGTAFNQPQHF.

About this clone: One end of the junction varies from germline; a read error may be responsible. This chain uses TRBV5-4 with TRBJ1-2, with D perhaps TRBD1 (5 bases). Per germline, CDR1 SGHNT and CDR2 YYREEE (reference sequence). This CDR3 region has 17 residues. The CDR3 region is CASSLDTLVTPNYGYTF. The CDR3 DNA follows: TGTGCCAGCAGTTTGGACACCCTGGTTACCCCTAACTATGGCTACACCTTC.

The genes are TRBV10-1 and TRBJ1-1; D gene ambiguous. There are 14 residues in the CDR3. Germline V gene sequence: CDR1 WNHNN, CDR2 SYGVQD (reference sequence). The ends were cut back, 0 bases at V and 8 bases at J, with 13 bases in the middle. The CDR3, as DNA: TGCGCCAGCAGTGAGTCGACTACCGGACTAGAAGCTTTCTTT. It specifies CASSESTTGLEAFF.

The J gene is TRBJ1-4, the V gene TRBV30; the match to TRBD1 covers 7 bases. J was trimmed by 2 bases and V by 0 bases; bases with no gene match: 6. Germline CDR1 is GTSNPN and CDR2 is SVGIG (reference sequence). The length of the CDR3 is 16 residues. CDR3 protein: CAWSVGQGVTNEKLFF. CDR3 nucleotide sequence: TGTGCCTGGAGTGTAGGGCAGGGGGTGACTAATGAAAAACTGTTTTTT.

The V call is TRBV2, the J call TRBJ1-2; D call uncertain. Germline assignment: CDR1 SNHLY and CDR2 FYNNEI. Trimming pared 7 bases from V and 6 bases from J, leaving 18 bases between. This CDR3 has 14 amino acids. CDR3 sequence reads: CASKWLTTDDGYTF. CDR3 bases: TGTGCCAGCAAGTGGTTGACTACCGACGATGGCTACACCTTC.

The chain has TRBV18 and TRBJ2-2; weak D call: TRBD2 (5 bases). This CDR3 contains 14 residues. From germline, CDR1 is KGHSH and CDR2 LQKENI. The V gene lost 8 bases and the J gene lost 0 bases, with 10 bases spanning the gap. The CDR3 bases are TGTGCCAGCAGTAGCGTAGCGAACACCGGGGAGCTGTTTTTT. Amino acid sequence: CASSSVANTGELFF.

V usage is TRBV6-1 and J usage is TRBJ1-1; D is uncertain. V was cut by 2 bases and J by 1 base, with 11 bases left in between. CDR1 and CDR2 (germline): MNHNS, SASEGT. The CDR3 loop spans 15 amino acids. This chain's CDR3 is CASSETPGWNTEAFF. In DNA, the CDR3 is TGTGCCAGCAGTGAAACTCCGGGTTGGAACACTGAAGCTTTCTTT.

The V call is TRBV3-1 (or the pseudogene TRBV3-2), the J call TRBJ1-1, with 7 bases that match TRBD1. This CDR3 region has 14 residues. Trimming took 2 bases from V and 5 from J; bases not matched to a gene: 5. The germline gives CDR1 LGHDT, CDR2 YNNKEL (reference sequence). The CDR3 spells CASSQNRGRTEAFF. CDR3 nucleotides: TGTGCCAGCAGCCAAAACAGGGGTCGGACTGAAGCTTTCTTT.

The V and J genes are TRBV12-5 and TRBJ2-2; 7 bases align to TRBD1. The length of the CDR3 is 15 residues. The V gene end was trimmed by 4 bases and the J gene end by 0 bases; junction bases not matched to a gene: 2. In germline, CDR1 is LGHNT, CDR2 FRNRAP. For the CDR3, the DNA is TGTGCTAGTGGTTATGGGACAGCGAACACCGGGGAGCTGTTTTTT. This sequence encodes CASGYGTANTGELFF.